The 30 T cell receptor beta chains below were found in one sample sequenced in a study of T cells in Graves' hyperthyroidism and ophthalmopathy. There were TCR beta CDR3 regions amplified from RNA transcripts. TCR CDR3 regions were first amplified by RT-PCR with HTBI primers. TCRdb reprocessed the multiplex PCR reads with MiXCR, giving one entry per CDR3 protein. The sample lists 500,000 to 650,000 distinct CDR3 sequences, about 14% occurring once. Sequenced: blood. Every receptor here comes from a woman in her thirties or forties with Graves' hyperthyroidism.

Comment on this clonotype: A read error is possible here, since a much larger clone lies one base away. The chain is built from TRBV28 and TRBJ2-7; the match to TRBD2 covers 7 bases. CDR3 length: 14 amino acids. Germline V CDR1 and CDR2: MDHEN, SYDVKM. The CDR3 coding sequence is TGTGCCAGCAGTTTTGTTGGGGGGGACTACGGGCAGTACTTC. It yields the protein CASSFVGGDYGQYF.

A few counts support this clonotype. V is TRBV9 and J is TRBJ2-1; TRBD1 agrees at 10 bases. The CDR3 is 20 residues long. CDR1 is SGDLS, CDR2 YYNGEE, per germline. V was pared by 4 bases and J by 3 bases, with 19 bases of the junction left unmatched. Here the CDR3 DNA reads TGTGCCAGCAGCTCTCGGGTGGGACAGGGGAACGTTCTAGGCTACAATGAGCAGTTCTTC. Protein product: CASSSRVGQGNVLGYNEQFF.

This clonotype was counted ten times or more. The rearrangement uses TRBV6-1 and TRBJ1-1; TRBD1 might be the D (6 bases). The CDR3 is 13 residues long. Germline loops: CDR1 MNHNS, CDR2 SASEGT. V was pared by 0 bases and J by 10 bases, with 12 bases between. This CDR3 is CASSEADTGLAFF. Written as DNA, the CDR3 is TGTGCCAGCAGTGAAGCTGATACAGGGTTAGCTTTCTTT.

This clonotype was counted many times. The V and J genes are TRBV5-1 and TRBJ2-7; TRBD1 matches 8 bases. With 0 bases clipped from V and 6 bases from J, the junction kept 17 bases outside the gene matches. CDR1 and CDR2 (germline): SGHRS, YFSETQ. The CDR3 sequence is 18 residues long. Written as DNA, the CDR3 is TGCGCCAGCAGCTTGGAGGGGAGGATTGGGACAGGCCCCATCGAGCAGTACTTC. Translated, it gives CASSLEGRIGTGPIEQYF. Full variable domain (rest looked up from reference TRBV5-1 and TRBJ2-7): KAGVTQTPRYLIKTRGQQVTLSCSPISGHRSVSWYQQTPGQGLQFLFEYFSETQRNKGNFPGRFSGRQFSNSRSEMNVSTLELGDSALYLCASSLEGRIGTGPIEQYFGPGTRLTVT.

This clonotype was picked up many times. The chain employs TRBV20-1 and TRBJ1-1; 7 bases line up with TRBD1. The germline V gene encodes CDR1 DFQATT and CDR2 SNEGSKA (reference sequence). The CDR3 spans 14 residues. V shed 0 bases, J shed 7 bases, and the junction held 8 bases outside the gene matches. CDR3 region: CSARDPLTGSEAFF. Here the CDR3 DNA reads TGCAGTGCTAGAGATCCATTGACAGGGAGTGAAGCTTTCTTT.

This clonotype was seen many times. The gene calls are TRBV11-3 and TRBJ2-5, with TRBD2 identical over 7 bases. Germline CDR1 reads SGHNT; CDR2 reads YENEEA. V was clipped by 6 bases and J by 2 bases; unmatched bases: 12. CDR3 length equals 16 residues. The CDR3 loop is CASRKNKAGVQETQYF. CDR3 DNA: TGTGCCAGCAGGAAGAACAAGGCGGGAGTTCAAGAGACCCAGTACTTC.

The sample holds many counts of this clonotype. The V call is TRBV12-3 or TRBV12-4, the J call TRBJ2-7, with 10 bases matching TRBD1. The CDR3 runs 13 residues. Trimming cost V 5 bases and J 5 bases; bases outside gene matches: 3. The CDR3 DNA reads as TGTGCCAGCAGTGACGGGACAGGGGACGAGCAGTACTTC. Translating it yields CASSDGTGDEQYF.

The gene calls are TRBV7-8 and TRBJ2-1; perhaps TRBD1 as D (5 bases). Trimming removed 5 bases from V and 9 bases from J, with 23 bases in between. Germline CDR1 reads SGHVS; CDR2 reads FQNEAQ. This CDR3 has 16 residues. The CDR3 nucleotides read TGTGCCAGCAGCCGTAATCGAAGTGGGGCCACGCGTGAGCAGTTCTTC. Protein product: CASSRNRSGATREQFF.

The chain carries TRBV12-3 or TRBV12-4 and TRBJ1-5; 7 bases line up with TRBD1. V trimming: 3 bases; J trimming: 0 bases; junction bases outside the gene matches: 8. This CDR3 comprises 17 residues. The CDR3 DNA reads TGTGCCAGCAGTTTCGCGGACAGGAGGTATAGCAATCAGCCCCAGCATTTT. It codes for CASSFADRRYSNQPQHF.

This clonotype was seen many times. The chain couples TRBV20-1 to TRBJ2-7; 7 nucleotides line up with TRBD2. CDR3 length: 18 residues. Germline V gene sequence: CDR1 DFQATT, CDR2 SNEGSKA (reference sequence). V shed 0 bases, J shed 7 bases, and the junction held 21 bases outside the gene matches. CDR3 residues: CSARDPLGVGGRRGEQYF. Here the CDR3 DNA reads TGCAGTGCTAGAGATCCCCTGGGGGTTGGCGGGAGAAGGGGTGAGCAGTACTTC.

This clonotype was seen ten or more times. The chain has TRBV28 and TRBJ2-7; D is undetermined. The CDR3 spans 11 residues. Trimming took 4 bases from V and 8 from J, leaving 9 bases between them. Looked up from germline, CDR1 is MDHEN and CDR2 is SYDVKM. The CDR3 is CASSSPQQQYF. The CDR3 DNA follows: TGTGCCAGCAGTTCACCACAGCAGCAGTACTTC.

The J gene is TRBJ2-7, the V gene TRBV7-9; 9 bases are a match to TRBD2. CDR1 and CDR2 (germline): SEHNR, FQNEAQ (reference sequence). With V trimmed by 4 bases and J by 4 bases, 8 bases remained unmatched. The CDR3 is 15 residues long. CDR3 nucleotide sequence: TGTGCCAGCAGCTGGGGCCCTAGCGGGAAATACGAGCAGTACTTC. Protein product: CASSWGPSGKYEQYF. The full variable domain, in which reference TRBV7-9 and TRBJ2-7 provide the parts outside the CDR3, is DTGVSQNPRHKITKRGQNVTFRCDPISEHNRLYWYRQTLGQGPEFLTYFQNEAQLEKSRLLSDRFSAERPKGSFSTLEIQRTEQGDSAMYLCASSWGPSGKYEQYFGPGTRLTVT.

This clonotype was recorded many times. V and J are TRBV5-1 and TRBJ1-1; the D is unclear. This CDR3 region has 13 residues. Germline CDR1 reads SGHRS; CDR2 reads YFSETQ. Between the trimmed V and J ends, which lost 4 bases and 7 bases, there was a span of 14 bases. CDR3 sequence (DNA): TGCGCCAGCAGCCCCCGTGAGGGTGGTGAAGCTTTCTTT. Translation: CASSPREGGEAFF.

The gene calls are TRBV10-3 and TRBJ2-5, with 8 nucleotides matching TRBD1. Germline values: CDR1 ENHRY, CDR2 SYGVKD. This CDR3 has 15 amino acids. Germline trimming cut 3 bases from V and 6 bases from J; bases unmatched to any gene: 9. CDR3 DNA sequence: TGTGCCATCAGTGAAGAGACAGGGGTATGGAAGACCCAGTACTTC. This translates into CAISEETGVWKTQYF.

This clonotype was observed many times. The DNA for the CDR3 is TGTGCCTGGCAGGACAGGCGCCGCACAGATACGCAGTATTTT. Its protein is CAWQDRRRTDTQYF. The chain employs TRBV30 and TRBJ2-3, with 7 positions matching TRBD1. The germline V gene has CDR1 GTSNPN and CDR2 SVGIG (reference sequence). The junction had 6 bases not matched to a gene; V was cut back by 5 bases and J by 1 base. The CDR3 totals 14 residues.

A few counts support this clonotype. V usage is TRBV7-2 and J usage is TRBJ1-1; 7 bases fit TRBD1. CDR1 is SGHTA and CDR2 is FQGNSA in the germline V gene. Trimming at V came to 5 bases and at J to 4 bases, leaving 10 bases not matched to a gene. The CDR3 extends over 15 amino acids. In nucleotides, the CDR3 is TGTGCCAGCAGCCCCTTCCAGGGGGAGGGCACTGAAGCTTTCTTT. Translation gives CASSPFQGEGTEAFF.

This clonotype was counted ten times or more. The V and J genes are TRBV30 and TRBJ2-2, with 7 bases identical to TRBD2. CDR1 and CDR2 from the germline V gene are GTSNPN and SVGIG (reference sequence). Trimming at V came to 0 bases and at J to 5 bases, leaving 6 bases not matched to a gene. The CDR3 has 15 amino acids. The CDR3 sequence: CAWSVLGGRTGELFF. The CDR3 nucleotides are TGTGCCTGGAGTGTACTAGGCGGGAGAACCGGGGAGCTGTTTTTT.

The chain has TRBV29-1 and TRBJ1-5; D possibly corresponds to TRBD1 (6 bases). CDR1 and CDR2 from the germline V gene are SQVTM and ANQGSEA. CDR3 length equals 19 residues. Trimming pared 0 bases from V and 4 bases from J, leaving 25 bases between. The CDR3 region is CSVEDLTGKNLSQNQPQHF. The CDR3 DNA is TGCAGCGTTGAAGATCTCACAGGGAAAAACCTTAGTCAAAATCAGCCCCAGCATTTT.

The CDR3 here is CASSQDFRNNEQFF. CDR3 bases: TGTGCCAGCAGCCAAGATTTTAGGAACAATGAGCAGTTCTTC. The chain couples TRBV14 to TRBJ2-1; the D is unclear. Germline V CDR1 and CDR2: SGHDN, FVKESK. The CDR3 consists of 14 residues. The V and J ends lost 0 bases and 5 bases respectively, with 8 bases between them.

This clonotype has ten or more counts. The chain couples TRBV20-1 to TRBJ2-7; D tentatively reads TRBD1 or TRBD2 (5 bases each). The CDR3 contains 14 residues. Between the trimmed V and J ends, which lost 1 base and 6 bases, there was a span of 16 bases. Germline CDR1 reads DFQATT; CDR2 reads SNEGSKA (reference sequence). The CDR3: CSARGRGAGGEQYF. CDR3 nucleotides: TGCAGTGCTAGAGGGCGAGGGGCTGGGGGCGAGCAGTACTTC.

There are a few counts of this clonotype. V gene TRBV7-8 combines with J gene TRBJ1-6; a weak D match, TRBD1 (5 bases). Trimming pared 5 bases from V and 4 bases from J, leaving 15 bases between. Germline values: CDR1 SGHVS, CDR2 FQNEAQ. The CDR3 length is 16 residues. In nucleotides, the CDR3 is TGTGCCAGCAGCCGCGCATCAGGGACGTATAATTCACCCCTCCACTTT. Its translation: CASSRASGTYNSPLHF.

This clonotype was counted at least ten times. J is TRBJ1-6 and V is TRBV2; a possible D gene is TRBD1 (6 bases). Between the trimmed V and J ends, which lost 3 bases and 10 bases, there was a span of 25 bases. The CDR3 consists of 18 residues. Germline CDR1 SNHLY, CDR2 FYNNEI. CDR3 sequence: CASSDQGRTARAGSPLHF. The CDR3 DNA is TGTGCCAGCAGTGACCAAGGTCGGACAGCTCGAGCAGGGTCACCCCTCCACTTT.

This chain joins TRBV20-1 and TRBJ2-5, with D perhaps matching TRBD2 (6 bases). Trimming removed 4 bases from V and 0 bases from J, with 15 bases in between. The CDR3 contains 15 residues. Germline-derived CDR1 and CDR2 are DFQATT and SNEGSKA (reference sequence). Written as DNA, the CDR3 is TGCAGTGCTATCCCGGGACTTTTGTACCAAGAGACCCAGTACTTC. Translation gives CSAIPGLLYQETQYF.

This clonotype was seen many times. V is TRBV2 and J is TRBJ2-2; D is perhaps TRBD1 (6 bases). V gave up 9 bases and J gave up 2 bases, with 10 bases separating them. Germline V gene data show CDR1 as SNHLY and CDR2 as FYNNEI. The CDR3 sequence is 13 residues long. CDR3: CASGTRNTGELFF. The CDR3 DNA sequence: TGTGCCAGTGGGACAAGAAACACCGGGGAGCTGTTTTTT.

This clonotype has ten or more counts. The chain employs TRBV15 and TRBJ2-1; perhaps TRBD2 as D (6 bases). The V gene's germline CDR1 is LNHNV and CDR2 YYDKDF (reference sequence). CDR3 length equals 17 residues. V gave up 1 base and J gave up 6 bases, with 19 bases separating them. This CDR3 is CATSRGTTRTAPNEQFF. The DNA of the CDR3 is TGTGCCACCAGCAGAGGAACGACTAGAACTGCACCCAATGAGCAGTTCTTC.

The chain combines TRBV4-1 with TRBJ2-7; TRBD1 agrees at 7 bases. The CDR3 consists of 15 residues. The germline gives CDR1 MGHRA, CDR2 YSYEKL. The ends lost 0 bases at V and 4 bases at J; junction bases unmatched: 6. CDR3 bases: TGCGCCAGCAGCCAAGAGGACAGGAATGCATACGAGCAGTACTTC. It encodes CASSQEDRNAYEQYF.

This clonotype was detected ten times or more. The chain couples TRBV20-1 to TRBJ2-5; no clear D gene. The CDR3 sequence is 14 residues long. Germline CDR1 DFQATT, CDR2 SNEGSKA (reference sequence). The ends were cut back, 0 bases at V and 6 bases at J, with 14 bases in the middle. The CDR3 nucleotides read TGCAGTGCTAGAGATTCAGACCAAGTGAAGACCCAGTACTTC. Translated: CSARDSDQVKTQYF.

There are many counts of this clonotype. This chain connects TRBV12-3 or TRBV12-4 to TRBJ1-2; D perhaps matches TRBD1 (5 bases). This CDR3 has 13 residues. V lost 2 bases and J lost 6, with 10 bases in between. The CDR3 loop reads CASSLSGHNGYTF. The CDR3 coding sequence is TGTGCCAGCAGTTTATCGGGGCACAATGGCTACACCTTC.

V usage is TRBV20-1 and J usage is TRBJ1-5, with a tentative D call TRBD1 (5 bases). V was clipped by 6 bases and J by 6 bases, with 18 bases between them. The CDR3 covers 14 residues. CDR1 and CDR2 (germline): DFQATT, SNEGSKA (reference sequence). CDR3 nucleotide sequence: TGCAGTGCCCCCCGTGCGGGGGACGGTCAGCCCCAGCATTTT. It encodes CSAPRAGDGQPQHF.

The chain employs TRBV5-4 and TRBJ2-7; D is unclear. The CDR3 covers 16 residues. With 4 bases removed from V and 4 bases from J, the gap between germline ends came to 21 bases. Germline CDR1 is SGHNT and CDR2 is YYREEE (reference sequence). The CDR3 DNA reads TGTGCCAGCAGCCCGTCGGGCGCCAGGAATTCTTACGAGCAGTACTTC. This gives the protein CASSPSGARNSYEQYF.